The clone carrying this T cell receptor beta chain has just a few counts. TCRdb's table, derived via immunoSEQ multiplex PCR, lists solely in-frame clones and lacks some. The table has about 3,000 clones, roughly a fifth seen once. The data derive from a study of sequential checkpoint blockade in melanoma. Treatment defined: randomized to nivolumab then ipilimumab (arm A) or the reverse (arm B). V lost 8 bases and J lost 3, with 17 bases in between. The length of the CDR3 is 15 residues. Germline V gene lookup returns CDR1 MNHGY and CDR2 SAAAGT. This TCR was sampled from a human patient with melanoma. Some clones in this sample may be carry-over from other donors' samples. The chain employs TRBV6-8 and TRBJ1-5; a weak D match, TRBD1 (5 bases). The specimen comprised tumor tissue (inferred from file names), sampled from a patient given nivolumab and ipilimumab in sequence. In DNA form, the CDR3 reads TGTGCCAGCGCCGGGGGGGGTGTGTACAATCAGCCCCAGCATTTT. Protein sequence: CASAGGGVYNQPQHF.